These 32 T cell receptor beta chains were sequenced from one sample in a study of long-term antiretroviral therapy in people with HIV. The assay, immunoSEQ v3.0, was run at survey level. The assay was immunoSEQ multiplex PCR, and TCRdb's table has in-frame clones only and misses some. The sample lists 20,000 to 30,000 clones; 81% were seen once. Sequenced here: unsorted PBMCs, sampled 4.4 years after starting antiretroviral therapy. These TCRs come from a man aged 30 to 45 with HIV.

The rearrangement uses TRBV27 and TRBJ2-7; 10 bases align to TRBD1. Trimming took 6 bases from V and 7 from J; bases not matched to a gene: 3. Germline V gene sequence: CDR1 MNHEY, CDR2 SMNVEV (reference sequence). The CDR3 extends over 12 amino acids. The CDR3 bases are TGTGCCAGCAGACGGACAGGGGGAGAGCAGTACTTC. This encodes CASRRTGGEQYF.

V and J are TRBV9 and TRBJ2-2; perhaps TRBD2 as D (6 bases). V was shortened by 5 bases and J by 2 bases, with 16 bases between the two germline ends. This CDR3 comprises 16 residues. Per the germline V gene, CDR1 is SGDLS and CDR2 is YYNGEE. CDR3 DNA: TGTGCCAGCAGTTGGGCGGGGACTCCAAACACCGGGGAGCTGTTTTTT. Translating gives CASSWAGTPNTGELFF.

The J gene is TRBJ2-7, the V gene TRBV6-1; 9 bases line up with TRBD1. The V gene's germline CDR1 is MNHNS and CDR2 SASEGT. The ends lost 4 bases at V and 2 bases at J; junction bases unmatched: 9. The CDR3 is 16 amino acids. The CDR3 DNA is TGTGCCAGCAGTGCGGACAGGGGATCCCTCACCTACGAGCAGTACTTC. Translation gives CASSADRGSLTYEQYF.

This rearrangement joins TRBV28 to TRBJ1-2, with TRBD1 matching over 8 bases. V dropped 6 bases and J dropped 6; count of bases not matched to a gene: 9. The CDR3 totals 14 residues. Germline CDR1 MDHEN, CDR2 SYDVKM. CDR3 in amino acids: CASRPAGGSHGYTF. CDR3 sequence (DNA): TGTGCCAGCAGACCGGCAGGGGGCTCTCATGGCTACACCTTC.

V usage is TRBV4-1 and J usage is TRBJ1-2, with D unresolved. The CDR3 spans 17 residues. V lost 0 bases and J 4 bases, leaving 18 bases between the germline ends. Germline loops: CDR1 MGHRA, CDR2 YSYEKL. The CDR3 nucleotides are TGCGCCAGCAGCCAAGACGGCGGAGCAACGGTCCTCTATGGCTACACCTTC. This gives the protein CASSQDGGATVLYGYTF.

The chain is built from TRBV5-8 and TRBJ2-1, with 10 positions matching TRBD1. CDR3 length equals 15 residues. Per the germline V gene, CDR1 is SGHTS and CDR2 is YDEGEE. Trimming cost V 4 bases and J 10 bases; bases outside gene matches: 11. The CDR3 spells CASSLTGGGPQEQFF. The CDR3 bases are TGTGCCAGCAGCCTGACAGGGGGCGGTCCCCAAGAGCAGTTCTTC.

The chain combines TRBV5-1 with TRBJ2-3, with 8 bases fitting TRBD2. The germline gives CDR1 SGHRS, CDR2 YFSETQ. Unmatched junction bases numbered 9, after V lost 7 bases and J lost 5 bases. The CDR3 length is 14 residues. DNA for the CDR3: TGCGCCAGCGGTATCGGGAGGGCAAAAGATACGCAGTATTTT. This translates into CASGIGRAKDTQYF.

The chain couples TRBV7-9 to TRBJ2-6, with a tentative D call TRBD1 (5 bases). Trimming stripped 4 bases from V and 0 bases from J, with 13 bases between. Germline V gene sequence: CDR1 SEHNR, CDR2 FQNEAQ (reference sequence). This CDR3 has 17 amino acids. CDR3 nucleotides: TGTGCCAGCAGCTCCAAAGGGGTCATCTCTGGGGCCAACGTCCTGACTTTC. Residues: CASSSKGVISGANVLTF.

The chain carries TRBV27 and TRBJ2-1; 7 nucleotides align to TRBD1. J was trimmed by 3 bases and V by 8 bases; bases with no gene match: 10. This CDR3 spans 15 amino acids. CDR1 and CDR2 from the germline V gene are MNHEY and SMNVEV (reference sequence). CDR3 nucleotide sequence: TGTGCCAGCGTTGATCTGGGACAGTTCTACAATGAGCAGTTCTTC. This encodes CASVDLGQFYNEQFF.

The V gene is TRBV4-3, the J gene TRBJ1-5; unclear D gene. This CDR3 is built from 15 residues. V lost 0 bases and J lost 3, with 9 bases in between. Germline lookup yields CDR1 LGHNA and CDR2 YSLEER. CDR3 amino acids: CASSQERTFNQPQHF. DNA of the CDR3: TGCGCCAGCAGCCAAGAGAGGACCTTCAATCAGCCCCAGCATTTT.

This clone came up a few times. V gene TRBV27 combines with J gene TRBJ1-5, with D unresolved. V lost 3 bases and J lost 3, with 6 bases in between. The CDR3 consists of 13 residues. Germline loops: CDR1 MNHEY, CDR2 SMNVEV (reference sequence). The CDR3 spells CASSFGDNQPQHF. For the CDR3, the DNA is TGTGCCAGCAGTTTCGGGGACAATCAGCCCCAGCATTTT.

The chain is built from TRBV20-1 and TRBJ2-1; D possibly corresponds to TRBD2 (5 bases). CDR1 and CDR2 (germline): DFQATT, SNEGSKA (reference sequence). Trimming took off 5 bases at V and 9 bases at J, with 11 bases between the two ends. The CDR3 is 11 residues long. CDR3 DNA: TGCAGTGCTGTCTACGGGGTTGAGCAGTTCTTC. Protein sequence: CSAVYGVEQFF.

The CDR3 spells CASADRATNEKLFF. The CDR3 bases are TGTGCCAGCGCGGATAGGGCAACTAATGAAAAACTGTTTTTT. V is TRBV6-5 and J is TRBJ1-4; no clear D gene. With 8 bases removed from V and 0 bases from J, the gap between germline ends came to 10 bases. Germline-derived CDR1 and CDR2 are MNHEY and SVGAGI. The CDR3 has 14 residues.

The chain's CDR3 is CASSPDGLTGELFF. CDR3 coding DNA: TGTGCCAGCAGCCCGGACGGACTCACCGGGGAGCTGTTTTTT. This chain uses TRBV7-9 with TRBJ2-2, with D perhaps TRBD2 (5 bases). Trimming left V 5 bases short and J 4 bases short, with 11 bases between. Germline loops: CDR1 SEHNR, CDR2 FQNEAQ (reference sequence). CDR3 length: 14 amino acids.

The chain uses TRBV19 and TRBJ2-7, with D perhaps matching TRBD1 (6 bases). The V gene lost 0 bases and the J gene lost 7 bases, with 13 bases spanning the gap. CDR1 and CDR2 from the germline V gene are LNHDA and SQIVND (reference sequence). The CDR3 spans 14 residues. CDR3 DNA sequence: TGTGCCAGTAGTATAGAGCACAGGGCAAAAGAGCAGTACTTC. Its translation is CASSIEHRAKEQYF. Variable domain in full (rest from reference TRBV19 and TRBJ2-7): DGGITQSPKYLFRKEGQNVTLSCEQNLNHDAMYWYRQDPGQGLRLIYYSQIVNDFQKGDIAEGYSVSREKKESFPLTVTSAQKNPTAFYLCASSIEHRAKEQYFGPGTRLTVT.

The chain uses TRBV29-1 and TRBJ2-1; D possibly matches TRBD1 or TRBD2 (6 bases each). The CDR3 is 22 residues long. Germline CDR1 is SQVTM and CDR2 is ANQGSEA. The V end lost 0 bases, the J end lost 8 bases, and 38 bases lay between the germline ends. The CDR3 here is CSVEDWGVGERQDRGSSDEQFF. The CDR3 nucleotides are TGCAGCGTTGAAGATTGGGGGGTCGGGGAAAGACAGGACCGTGGTTCTTCCGATGAGCAGTTCTTC.

This chain joins TRBV4-1 and TRBJ2-7; D is perhaps TRBD2 (7 bases). This CDR3 comprises 16 residues. V was cut by 0 bases and J by 3 bases, with 15 bases left in between. Germline loops: CDR1 MGHRA, CDR2 YSYEKL. CDR3 DNA sequence: TGCGCCAGCAGCCAAGATAGGGGGACTAAGGGCTACGAGCAGTACTTC. The encoded protein is CASSQDRGTKGYEQYF.

This clone was seen only a few times. This chain connects TRBV6-1 to TRBJ2-7, with 7 nucleotides matching TRBD2. Losses at the gene ends were 6 bases for V and 2 bases for J; bases not matched to a gene: 7. CDR1 MNHNS and CDR2 SASEGT come from the germline V gene. This CDR3 is built from 14 residues. CDR3 nucleotides: TGTGCCAGCAGAGGGGAGGGAAAGACCTACGAGCAGTACTTC. Protein sequence: CASRGEGKTYEQYF.

The rearrangement uses TRBV14 and TRBJ2-7; TRBD1 is a possible D gene (6 bases). Germline V gene data show CDR1 as SGHDN and CDR2 as FVKESK. V lost 1 base and J 0 bases, leaving 13 bases between the germline ends. This CDR3 contains 16 residues. CDR3 loop: CASSQANGTPSYEQYF. The CDR3 DNA is TGTGCCAGCAGCCAAGCTAATGGGACACCCTCCTACGAGCAGTACTTC.

This chain connects TRBV7-9 to TRBJ1-1; 7 bases fit TRBD1. The CDR3 has 14 residues. The V and J ends lost 3 bases and 1 base, in that order; junction bases with no gene match: 2. The germline V gene has CDR1 SEHNR and CDR2 FQNEAQ (reference sequence). CDR3 in DNA: TGTGCCAGCAGCTTCGGGACAGCGAACACTGAAGCTTTCTTT. As protein: CASSFGTANTEAFF.

This clone showed up just once. The gene calls are TRBV5-1 and TRBJ1-1; D gene ambiguous. The CDR3 has 13 amino acids. Germline CDR1 and CDR2: SGHRS and YFSETQ. V was shortened by 7 bases and J by 1 base, with 11 bases between the two germline ends. CDR3 loop: CASRPAGNTEAFF. In DNA form, the CDR3 reads TGCGCCAGCCGTCCGGCAGGGAACACTGAAGCTTTCTTT.

The rearrangement joins TRBV4-1 to TRBJ1-5; D is ambiguous. CDR3 size: 14 residues. Trimming shortened V by 1 base and J by 7 bases, and 11 bases separated the two germline ends. Germline CDR1 MGHRA, CDR2 YSYEKL. CDR3 sequence: CASSQGVVGQPQHF. The CDR3 DNA sequence: TGCGCCAGCAGCCAAGGGGTCGTGGGGCAGCCCCAGCATTTT.

The rearrangement uses TRBV19 and TRBJ1-5; TRBD1 aligns across 7 bases. Germline V CDR1 and CDR2: LNHDA, SQIVND (reference sequence). The trim removed 5 bases at V and 4 bases at J, leaving 5 bases unmatched. The CDR3 sequence is 14 residues long. The CDR3 bases are TGTGCCAGTAGTCCACAGGGGAGGAATCAGCCCCAGCATTTT. The encoded protein is CASSPQGRNQPQHF.

The chain recombines TRBV5-1 with TRBJ1-5, with D hard to call. Trimming stripped 4 bases from V and 0 bases from J, with 5 bases between. Germline CDR1 reads SGHRS; CDR2 reads YFSETQ. The CDR3 extends over 13 amino acids. CDR3 protein: CASSPDSNQPQHF. The CDR3 DNA sequence: TGCGCCAGCAGCCCAGATAGCAATCAGCCCCAGCATTTT.

Points on this clone: Different DNA sequences within this sample yield the same CDR3. CDR3 nucleotide sequence: TGTGCCAGCAGTCCGGGGACAGGGAGCTACGAGCAGTACTTC. Encoded protein: CASSPGTGSYEQYF. The rearrangement joins TRBV28 to TRBJ2-7; 9 nucleotides agree with TRBD1. Germline loops: CDR1 MDHEN, CDR2 SYDVKM. The CDR3 totals 14 residues. V lost 5 bases to trimming and J lost 3 bases; unmatched junction nucleotides: 5. The full variable domain, completed using reference TRBV28 and TRBJ2-7, is DVKVTQSSRYLVKRTGEKVFLECVQDMDHENMFWYRQDPGLGLRLIYFSYDVKMKEKGDIPEGYSVSREKKERFSLILESASTNQTSMYLCASSPGTGSYEQYFGPGTRLTVT.

The chain couples TRBV27 to TRBJ2-1, with a possible D match to TRBD2 (6 bases). This CDR3 spans 14 amino acids. V dropped 2 bases and J dropped 6 bases, with 11 bases sitting between them. Germline CDR1 is MNHEY and CDR2 is SMNVEV (reference sequence). The CDR3 region has the DNA TGTGCCAGCAGTTTACGGTTGGAGGGCAATGAGCAGTTCTTC. It yields the protein CASSLRLEGNEQFF.

This chain uses TRBV28 with TRBJ2-7; D might be TRBD1 (5 bases). CDR3 length: 12 amino acids. Germline-derived CDR1 and CDR2 are MDHEN and SYDVKM. V was clipped by 1 base and J by 6 bases, with 7 bases between them. The CDR3 DNA reads as TGTGCCAGCAGTTTATCAGGGCGCGAGCAGTACTTC. Amino acid sequence: CASSLSGREQYF.

This sequence joins TRBV19 and TRBJ2-7; 9 bases map to TRBD1. Unmatched junction bases numbered 7, after V lost 5 bases and J lost 2 bases. The V gene's germline CDR1 is LNHDA and CDR2 SQIVND (reference sequence). The CDR3 sequence is 15 residues long. CDR3 DNA: TGTGCCAGTAGTCCGGGACAGGGTGGAGCCTACGAGCAGTACTTC. Protein sequence: CASSPGQGGAYEQYF.

The genes are TRBV19 and TRBJ2-3; 13 nucleotides line up with TRBD2. The CDR3 consists of 15 residues. Germline V lookup: CDR1 LNHDA, CDR2 SQIVND (reference sequence). With V trimmed by 3 bases and J by 6 bases, 3 bases remained unmatched. The CDR3 loop is CASSMTSGGLDTQYF. CDR3 bases: TGTGCCAGTAGTATGACTAGCGGGGGGCTGGATACGCAGTATTTT.

This clone is medium-sized within its sample. The chain is built from TRBV7-6 and TRBJ2-7; D tentatively reads TRBD1 or TRBD2 (5 bases each). V lost 2 bases and J lost 3, with 14 bases in between. Germline V gene lookup returns CDR1 SGHVS and CDR2 FNYEAQ. This CDR3 spans 15 amino acids. The CDR3, as DNA: TGTGCCAGCAGCTTAACCCCGGGACCGAGCTACGAGCAGTACTTC. Residues: CASSLTPGPSYEQYF.

The V call is TRBV7-2, the J call TRBJ2-1, with 7 nucleotides matching TRBD1. The CDR3 totals 15 residues. CDR1 is SGHTA and CDR2 is FQGNSA in the germline V gene. V dropped 1 base and J dropped 2; count of bases not matched to a gene: 2. Written as DNA, the CDR3 is TGTGCCAGCAGCTTAGACGGGACAGCCTACAATGAGCAGTTCTTC. Translation: CASSLDGTAYNEQFF.

A single count supports this clone. The rearrangement uses TRBV6-6 and TRBJ1-1; the D is unclear. Trimming cost V 4 bases and J 5 bases, with 17 bases left between them. The length of the CDR3 is 15 residues. Germline assignment: CDR1 MNHNY and CDR2 SVGAGI (reference sequence). The CDR3 here is CASSFDGEKGTEAFF. The CDR3 DNA is TGTGCCAGCAGTTTCGACGGTGAAAAAGGGACTGAAGCTTTCTTT.